Listed below are T cell receptor beta chains from one sample, sequenced in a study of cytomegalovirus exposure and HLA in healthy donors. Measured with immunoSEQ multiplex PCR; TCRdb has only the in-frame clones, and not every one. The sample includes about 100,000 clones, roughly four fifths of them seen just once. The sample comprised PBMCs. The receptors originated from a male donor in good health and CMV-seropositive. Both conserved end residues are part of each CDR3. D genes are given only for firm matches. Some rows mark clone size as missing; the rest say once, few, many or name a class of expanded clone.

CDR3 length | D gene | J gene | V gene | clone size | CDR3 protein | CDR3 DNA
17 | TRBD1 | TRBJ1-1 | TRBV19 | - | CASSIGTWGTGKPGAFF | TGTGCCAGTAGTATAGGAACTTGGGGGACAGGGAAGCCCGGAGCTTTCTTT
13 | - | TRBJ1-2 | TRBV11-3 | - | CASSLNQDSHYTF | TGTGCCAGCAGCTTAAACCAGGACTCCCACTACACCTTC
15 | - | TRBJ2-5 | TRBV7-2 | - | CASSLLGGSQETQYF | TGTGCCAGCAGCTTACTCGGAGGGAGCCAAGAGACCCAGTACTTC
14 | TRBD1 | TRBJ1-1 | TRBV5-5 | - | CASSLLDRDAEAFF | TGTGCCAGCAGTCTTCTGGACAGGGACGCTGAAGCTTTCTTT
14 | TRBD1 | TRBJ1-2 | TRBV6-1 | - | CASSEVGTGVGYTF | TGTGCCAGCAGTGAAGTGGGGACAGGGGTCGGCTACACCTTC
18 | TRBD1 | TRBJ2-7 | TRBV7-8 | - | CASSTGQVAPRLRYEQYF | TGTGCCAGCAGTACGGGACAGGTGGCCCCTAGGCTACGGTACGAGCAGTACTTC
15 | - | TRBJ1-3 | TRBV7-9 | - | CASSLRGSSGNTIYF | TGTGCCAGCAGCTTACGGGGGAGCTCTGGAAACACCATATATTTT
12 | - | TRBJ1-1 | TRBV28 | - | CASSLYRIEAFF | TGTGCCAGCAGTTTATACAGGATCGAAGCTTTCTTT
18 | - | TRBJ1-6 | TRBV4-2 | - | CASSQDLAEFSYNSPLHF | TGTGCCAGCAGCCAAGATCTGGCGGAGTTCTCCTATAATTCACCCCTCCACTTT
14 | TRBD2 | TRBJ2-2 | TRBV2 | - | CASRVAGNTGELFF | TGTGCCAGCAGAGTAGCGGGGAACACCGGGGAGCTGTTTTTT
12 | - | TRBJ2-4 | TRBV21-1 | - | CACGGTRNIQYF | TGTGCCTGCGGGGGGACGAGGAACATTCAGTACTTC
14 | TRBD1 | TRBJ1-6 | TRBV7-9 | - | CASSRGQGRSPLHF | TGTGCCAGCAGCCGGGGACAGGGACGGTCACCCCTCCACTTT
15 | TRBD1 | TRBJ2-7 | TRBV7-2 | - | CASSLGGTGAYEQYF | TGTGCCAGCAGCTTAGGGGGGACAGGGGCATACGAGCAGTACTTC
16 | TRBD1 | TRBJ2-4 | TRBV27 | - | CASSLDRTGIGNIQYF | TGTGCCAGCAGTCTGGACAGGACGGGCATAGGAAACATTCAGTACTTC
15 | - | TRBJ2-2 | TRBV7-8 | - | CASSEGLRGAGELFF | TGTGCCAGCAGCGAAGGGCTCAGGGGGGCCGGGGAGCTGTTTTTT
14 | - | TRBJ1-2 | TRBV5-4 | - | CASSLGTRNYGYTF | TGTGCCAGCAGCTTGGGGACACGTAACTATGGCTACACCTTC
15 | TRBD1 | TRBJ1-5 | TRBV2 | - | CASSGQGARNQPQHF | TGTGCCAGCAGCGGACAGGGGGCGCGCAATCAGCCCCAGCATTTT
15 | - | TRBJ2-7 | TRBV5-4 | - | CASSLISTSSYEQYF | TGTGCCAGCAGCTTGATTAGTACTTCTTCCTACGAGCAGTACTTC
11 | - | TRBJ2-3 | TRBV7-2 | few | CASSLKDTQYF | TGTGCCAGCAGCCTAAAAGATACGCAGTATTTT
14 | - | TRBJ1-4 | TRBV7-9 | - | CASSPPGTNEKLFF | TGTGCCAGCAGCCCCCCCGGGACTAATGAAAAACTGTTTTTT
16 | TRBD1 | TRBJ2-2 | TRBV9 | once | CASSVEGTGMTGELFF | TGTGCCAGCAGCGTAGAAGGGACAGGGATGACCGGGGAGCTGTTTTTT
15 | TRBD2 | TRBJ2-1 | TRBV6-5 | - | CASSPALAGSNKQFF | TGTGCCAGCAGCCCCGCATTAGCGGGTAGTAATAAGCAGTTCTTC
14 | - | TRBJ2-7 | TRBV5-1 | - | CASSWAGSSYEQYF | TGCGCCAGCAGCTGGGCGGGGAGCTCCTACGAGCAGTACTTC
14 | - | TRBJ1-1 | TRBV4-3 | - | CASSQDRGNTEAFF | TGCGCCAGCAGCCAAGACAGGGGAAACACTGAAGCTTTCTTT
14 | - | TRBJ1-1 | TRBV11-2 | - | CASSWGGGGTEAFF | TGTGCCAGCAGTTGGGGCGGGGGAGGCACTGAAGCTTTCTTT
14 | TRBD2 | TRBJ2-7 | TRBV9 | - | CASSVDGGDYEQYF | TGTGCCAGCAGCGTAGACGGGGGGGACTACGAGCAGTACTTC
13 | - | TRBJ2-7 | TRBV29-1 | - | CSVGGGGGHEQYF | TGCAGCGTTGGGGGTGGGGGGGGCCACGAGCAGTACTTC
15 | - | TRBJ1-1 | TRBV9 | - | CASSPRVGMNTEAFF | TGTGCCAGCAGCCCCCGGGTAGGAATGAACACTGAAGCTTTCTTT
19 | - | TRBJ2-2 | TRBV2 | - | CANRIRTERSNGRSGELFF | TGTGCCAACAGAATAAGGACTGAGCGTAGTAACGGTCGATCCGGGGAGCTGTTTTTT